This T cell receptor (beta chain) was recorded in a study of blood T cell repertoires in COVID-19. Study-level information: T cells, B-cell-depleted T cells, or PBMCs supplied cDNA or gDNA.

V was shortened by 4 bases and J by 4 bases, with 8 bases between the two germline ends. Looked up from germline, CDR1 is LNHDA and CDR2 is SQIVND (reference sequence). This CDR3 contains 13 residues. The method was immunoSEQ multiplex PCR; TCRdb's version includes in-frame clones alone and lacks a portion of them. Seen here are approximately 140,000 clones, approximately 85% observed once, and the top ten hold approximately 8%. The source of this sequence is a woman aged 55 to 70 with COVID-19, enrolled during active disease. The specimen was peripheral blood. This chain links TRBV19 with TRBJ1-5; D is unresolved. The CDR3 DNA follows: TGTGCCAGTAGTAGCGGAACGAATCAGCCCCAGCATTTT. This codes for CASSSGTNQPQHF.